The rows below give T cell receptor beta chains drawn from one sample of a study of cytomegalovirus exposure and HLA in healthy donors. The protocol was immunoSEQ multiplex PCR, while the TCRdb copy is restricted to in-frame clones and leaves out a portion. In the table there are around 64,000 clones, less than 80% of which are singletons. The sample comprised PBMCs. These receptors originate from a woman between 50 and 59 years old in good health and CMV-seronegative. The CDR3 runs from the conserved cysteine through the conserved F or W. A D gene is named only where the DNA matches it firmly. Where a row states a size, it is once, few, many or the class of an expanded clone; other rows omit it.

D gene: TRBD2
V gene: TRBV5-4
J gene: TRBJ2-7
clone size: NA
CDR3 protein: CASSSGTRSFEQYF
CDR3 DNA: TGTGCCAGCAGCTCCGGGACTAGGTCCTTCGAGCAGTACTTC

D gene: NA
V gene: TRBV2
J gene: TRBJ1-1
clone size: NA
CDR3 protein: CASCTGNTEAFF
CDR3 DNA: TGTGCCAGCTGTACAGGGAACACTGAAGCTTTCTTT

D gene: NA
V gene: TRBV7-8
J gene: TRBJ1-2
clone size: NA
CDR3 protein: CASSLEGGGYTF
CDR3 DNA: TGTGCCAGCAGCTTAGAAGGCGGTGGCTACACCTTC

D gene: NA
V gene: TRBV28
J gene: TRBJ1-1
clone size: few
CDR3 protein: CASSLSTGVNTEAFF
CDR3 DNA: TGTGCCAGCAGTTTAAGTACAGGCGTGAACACTGAAGCTTTCTTT

D gene: NA
V gene: TRBV18
J gene: TRBJ1-1
clone size: few
CDR3 protein: CASSPVRGLTEAFF
CDR3 DNA: TGTGCCAGCTCACCAGTCAGGGGTCTGACCGAAGCTTTCTTT

D gene: NA
V gene: TRBV30
J gene: TRBJ2-1
clone size: NA
CDR3 protein: CAWSRNEQFF
CDR3 DNA: TGTGCCTGGAGTCGGAATGAGCAGTTCTTC

D gene: NA
V gene: TRBV20-1
J gene: TRBJ2-1
clone size: NA
CDR3 protein: CSPPGWQFF
CDR3 DNA: TGCAGTCCCCCGGGTTGGCAGTTCTTC

D gene: NA
V gene: TRBV28
J gene: TRBJ2-7
clone size: NA
CDR3 protein: CASSPPGSYEQYF
CDR3 DNA: TGTGCCAGCAGCCCCCCCGGCTCCTACGAGCAGTACTTC

D gene: NA
V gene: TRBV7-3
J gene: TRBJ2-3
clone size: NA
CDR3 protein: CASSLGQNVDTQYF
CDR3 DNA: TGTGCCAGCAGCCTTGGACAGAACGTAGATACGCAGTATTTT

D gene: NA
V gene: TRBV20-1
J gene: TRBJ1-1
clone size: NA
CDR3 protein: CSARGSLEAFF
CDR3 DNA: TGCAGTGCTAGAGGGAGCTTGGAAGCTTTCTTT

D gene: NA
V gene: TRBV2
J gene: TRBJ1-2
clone size: NA
CDR3 protein: CASKESGGYGYTF
CDR3 DNA: TGTGCCAGCAAAGAGAGCGGCGGCTATGGCTACACCTTC

D gene: TRBD1
V gene: TRBV30
J gene: TRBJ2-1
clone size: NA
CDR3 protein: CAWSAWDRVGNEQFF
CDR3 DNA: TGTGCCTGGAGTGCCTGGGACAGGGTCGGCAATGAGCAGTTCTTC

D gene: NA
V gene: TRBV7-9
J gene: TRBJ2-3
clone size: NA
CDR3 protein: CASSLAGVQDTQYF
CDR3 DNA: TGTGCCAGCAGCTTAGCGGGAGTCCAAGATACGCAGTATTTT

D gene: TRBD2
V gene: TRBV29-1
J gene: TRBJ2-3
clone size: NA
CDR3 protein: CSVGGVSGTSTDTQYF
CDR3 DNA: TGCAGCGTCGGGGGGGTTTCGGGTACTAGCACAGATACGCAGTATTTT

D gene: TRBD2
V gene: TRBV4-3
J gene: TRBJ2-1
clone size: few
CDR3 protein: CASSPGGSNEQFF
CDR3 DNA: TGCGCCAGCAGCCCGGGAGGGTCTAATGAGCAGTTCTTC

D gene: NA
V gene: TRBV5-1
J gene: TRBJ2-7
clone size: NA
CDR3 protein: CASSSDFSEQYF
CDR3 DNA: TGCGCCAGCAGTTCAGACTTCAGCGAGCAGTACTTC

D gene: NA
V gene: TRBV2
J gene: TRBJ2-3
clone size: NA
CDR3 protein: CASSELRFGTDTQYF
CDR3 DNA: TGTGCCAGCAGTGAGCTGCGTTTCGGCACAGATACGCAGTATTTT

D gene: TRBD2
V gene: TRBV5-1
J gene: TRBJ2-1
clone size: few
CDR3 protein: CASSQTPILAGGYNEQFF
CDR3 DNA: TGCGCCAGCAGCCAGACCCCAATACTAGCGGGGGGTTACAATGAGCAGTTCTTC

D gene: TRBD2
V gene: TRBV5-1
J gene: TRBJ2-7
clone size: NA
CDR3 protein: CASSLGPSGGFREQYF
CDR3 DNA: TGCGCCAGTAGCTTGGGCCCTAGCGGGGGATTTAGGGAGCAGTACTTC

D gene: NA
V gene: TRBV5-6
J gene: TRBJ1-2
clone size: NA
CDR3 protein: CASSSFRGYGYTF
CDR3 DNA: TGTGCCAGCAGCTCCTTCAGAGGGTATGGCTACACCTTC

D gene: TRBD2
V gene: TRBV2
J gene: TRBJ2-3
clone size: NA
CDR3 protein: CVYTPARASGRTDTQYF
CDR3 DNA: TGTGTCTATACCCCGGCCCGGGCTAGCGGAAGGACAGATACGCAGTATTTT

D gene: NA
V gene: TRBV2
J gene: TRBJ1-2
clone size: few
CDR3 protein: CASRAGTTSNYGYTF
CDR3 DNA: TGTGCCAGCAGGGCCGGGACAACCTCTAACTATGGCTACACCTTC

D gene: TRBD2
V gene: TRBV28
J gene: TRBJ2-1
clone size: NA
CDR3 protein: CASSPSGSWTYNEQFF
CDR3 DNA: TGTGCCAGCAGCCCTAGCGGGAGTTGGACCTACAATGAGCAGTTCTTC

D gene: TRBD1
V gene: TRBV4-2
J gene: TRBJ1-1
clone size: few
CDR3 protein: CASSHPGQGNTEAFF
CDR3 DNA: TGTGCCAGCAGCCATCCGGGACAGGGGAACACTGAAGCTTTCTTT

D gene: TRBD1
V gene: TRBV6-1
J gene: TRBJ1-1
clone size: NA
CDR3 protein: CASRKDRDTEAFF
CDR3 DNA: TGTGCCAGCAGGAAGGACAGGGACACTGAAGCTTTCTTT

D gene: NA
V gene: TRBV27
J gene: TRBJ2-7
clone size: NA
CDR3 protein: CASSLSGGGQYYEQYF
CDR3 DNA: TGTGCCAGCAGTTTATCAGGGGGGGGCCAATACTACGAGCAGTACTTC

D gene: NA
V gene: TRBV7-2
J gene: TRBJ2-5
clone size: NA
CDR3 protein: CASSQRQVETQYF
CDR3 DNA: TGTGCCAGCAGCCAGAGACAGGTAGAGACCCAGTACTTC